The clone carrying this T cell receptor (beta chain) occurred many times. These data originate in a study of blood T cells in healthy people across ages. This CDR3 contains 14 residues. Germline CDR1 LGHNA, CDR2 YSLEER. The ends were cut back, 0 bases at V and 2 bases at J, with 8 bases in the middle. A J-beta primer mix and a sample-barcoded 5' primer were used in a second PCR of about 7 to 12 cycles. TCRdb re-derived calls from the 5' RACE reads in MiXCR, one entry per CDR3 protein. The sample records around 650,000 distinct CDR3 sequences, roughly 32% being singletons. This clonotype was obtained from a woman aged 80 or older in good health. The chain has TRBV4-3 and TRBJ2-7; D is ambiguous. The specimen sequenced was blood. This CDR3 reads CASSQDKRAYEQYF. As DNA, the CDR3 is TGCGCCAGCAGCCAAGATAAAAGAGCCTACGAGCAGTACTTC.